This entry lists 26 T cell receptor beta chains sequenced from one sample in a study of T cells in localized non-small cell lung cancer. Repertoires were generated with immunoSEQ multiplex PCR, while TCRdb's copy carries only in-frame clones and drops some. This table holds some 64,000 clones, more than 80% found once. Sequences were derived from PBMCs, sampled before any cancer treatment. The source of these receptors is a man aged 40 to 70 with stage II lung adenocarcinoma.

V usage is TRBV15 and J usage is TRBJ2-5; no definite D call. The CDR3 loop spans 12 amino acids. The germline CDR1 and CDR2 sequences are LNHNV and YYDKDF (reference sequence). V was clipped by 0 bases and J by 6 bases, with 5 bases between them. CDR3: CATSRDTQTQYF. The CDR3 nucleotides read TGTGCCACCAGCAGAGATACCCAGACCCAGTACTTC.

In DNA form, the CDR3 reads TGTGCCAGCAGACCCAGCGGGAGCCATGAGCAGTTCTTC. It yields the protein CASRPSGSHEQFF. The J gene is TRBJ2-1, the V gene TRBV25-1; TRBD2 agrees at 8 bases. The ends lost 6 bases at V and 8 bases at J; junction bases unmatched: 6. There are 13 residues in the CDR3. CDR1 MGHDK and CDR2 SYGVNS come from the germline V gene.

The chain couples TRBV6-1 to TRBJ2-6, with D possibly TRBD1 on 5 matching bases. The ends were cut back, 6 bases at V and 2 bases at J, with 8 bases in the middle. This CDR3 region has 14 residues. In germline, CDR1 is MNHNS, CDR2 SASEGT. The CDR3 DNA sequence: TGTGCCAGCAGGGTAGGGGCTGGGGCCAACGTCCTGACTTTC. Its protein product is CASRVGAGANVLTF.

This chain joins TRBV12-5 and TRBJ2-3, with 8 bases lining up with TRBD1. This CDR3 is 19 amino acids long. V was clipped by 2 bases and J by 1 base; unmatched bases: 14. From germline, CDR1 is LGHNT and CDR2 FRNRAP. This chain's CDR3 is CASGLLPNYDRGGTDTQYF. DNA of the CDR3: TGTGCTAGTGGTTTGCTTCCCAATTATGACAGGGGAGGCACAGATACGCAGTATTTT. Drawing the rest from reference TRBV12-5 and TRBJ2-3, the complete variable domain is DARVTQTPRHKVTEMGQEVTMRCQPILGHNTVFWYRQTMMQGLELLAYFRNRAPLDDSGMPKDRFSAEMPDATLATLKIQPSEPRDSAVYFCASGLLPNYDRGGTDTQYFGPGTRLTVL.

This clone has a single count. Compared with germline, one end of the junction differs, possibly owing to a read error. The chain is built from TRBV28 and TRBJ1-1; D is undetermined. The CDR3 length is 13 residues. Per the germline V gene, CDR1 is MDHEN and CDR2 is SYDVKM. The CDR3 DNA is TGTGCCAGCAGTCTCCCGGTGAAAACTGAAGCTTTCTTT. Translated, it gives CASSLPVKTEAFF. Drawing the rest from reference TRBV28 and TRBJ1-1, the complete variable domain is DVKVTQSSRYLVKRTGEKVFLECVQDMDHENMFWYRQDPGLGLRLIYFSYDVKMKEKGDIPEGYSVSREKKERFSLILESASTNQTSMYLCASSLPVKTEAFFGQGTRLTVV.

In nucleotides, the CDR3 is TGTGCCAGCAGCGTAACAGGGGGGAACACTGAAGCTTTCTTT. The encoded protein is CASSVTGGNTEAFF. V gene TRBV4-2 combines with J gene TRBJ1-1; 8 nucleotides match TRBD1. Per germline, CDR1 LGHNA and CDR2 YNFKEQ. The CDR3 consists of 14 residues. The J segment lost 1 base and the V segment lost 5 bases, leaving 3 bases of the junction unmatched.

This clone was seen a few times. The chain combines TRBV4-1 with TRBJ1-3; 9 nucleotides align to TRBD1. Germline assignment: CDR1 MGHRA and CDR2 YSYEKL. V lost 4 bases to trimming and J lost 4 bases; unmatched junction nucleotides: 8. This CDR3 is built from 16 residues. CDR3 nucleotides: TGCGCCAGCAGCCCATTTACAGGGGGCCCGGGAAACACCATATATTTT. Amino acids: CASSPFTGGPGNTIYF.

The chain uses TRBV5-1 and TRBJ2-7, with D tentatively TRBD1 (5 bases). Trimming pared 0 bases from V and 0 bases from J, leaving 7 bases between. Germline CDR1 reads SGHRS; CDR2 reads YFSETQ. The length of the CDR3 is 14 residues. CDR3 DNA sequence: TGCGCCAGCAGCTTGGGACAGTCCTCCTACGAGCAGTACTTC. Amino acid sequence: CASSLGQSSYEQYF.

This clone was counted between two and nine times. V and J are TRBV11-2 and TRBJ2-5; 8 bases are shared with TRBD1. Germline V CDR1 and CDR2: SGHAT, FQNNGV. This CDR3 comprises 15 residues. The V segment lost 8 bases and the J segment 4 bases; nucleotides outside the gene matches: 12. The CDR3 protein is CASEDSRGPRETQYF. In nucleotides, the CDR3 is TGTGCCAGCGAGGACAGCAGGGGGCCTCGAGAGACCCAGTACTTC.

The chain recombines TRBV5-6 with TRBJ1-1, with 9 bases identical to TRBD1. CDR1 and CDR2 (germline): SGHDT, YYEEEE. The trim removed 2 bases at V and 1 base at J, leaving 3 bases unmatched. The CDR3 spans 15 residues. This CDR3 is CASSFGQGTNTEAFF. In DNA, the CDR3 is TGTGCCAGCAGCTTCGGACAGGGGACGAACACTGAAGCTTTCTTT.

The CDR3 loop is CASSREENTEAFF. CDR3 bases: TGTGCCAGCAGTCGGGAGGAGAACACTGAAGCTTTCTTT. The genes are TRBV6-5 and TRBJ1-1; D unclear. This CDR3 has 13 residues. Germline assignment: CDR1 MNHEY and CDR2 SVGAGI. Trimming pared 5 bases from V and 1 base from J, leaving 8 bases between.

The chain is built from TRBV6-5 and TRBJ1-2, with 10 positions matching TRBD1. V shed 7 bases and J 10 bases; nucleotides not matched to a gene: 6. The V gene's germline CDR1 is MNHEY and CDR2 SVGAGI. The CDR3 sequence is 12 residues long. The CDR3, as DNA: TGTGCCAGCACCTTCGGACAGGGGGACTACACCTTC. Protein: CASTFGQGDYTF.

J is TRBJ2-1 and V is TRBV25-1; 11 bases match TRBD2. CDR3 length: 16 amino acids. With 3 bases clipped from V and 4 bases from J, the junction kept 5 bases outside the gene matches. The germline V gene has CDR1 MGHDK and CDR2 SYGVNS. In nucleotides, the CDR3 is TGTGCCAGCAGTGACCTACTAGCGGGAGTATACAATGAGCAGTTCTTC. Its translation is CASSDLLAGVYNEQFF.

This chain connects TRBV30 to TRBJ1-2; 7 bases line up with TRBD1. CDR3 length: 16 residues. J gave up 2 bases and V 2 bases, and 11 bases lay outside the gene matches. From germline, CDR1 is GTSNPN and CDR2 SVGIG (reference sequence). CDR3 region: CAWSRGATGRNYGYTF. Written as DNA, the CDR3 is TGTGCCTGGAGTCGTGGAGCGACAGGGAGGAACTATGGCTACACCTTC.

V usage is TRBV30 and J usage is TRBJ1-1; TRBD1 matches 7 bases. The CDR3 covers 16 residues. With 0 bases clipped from V and 5 bases from J, the junction kept 12 bases outside the gene matches. Germline-derived CDR1 and CDR2 are GTSNPN and SVGIG (reference sequence). The CDR3 region has the DNA TGTGCCTGGAGTGTTCTGTATGGGCAGGGGGGTACTGAAGCTTTCTTT. It specifies CAWSVLYGQGGTEAFF. The whole variable domain, filled in from reference TRBV30 and TRBJ1-1, reads SQTIHQWPATLVQPVGSPLSLECTVEGTSNPNLYWYRQAAGRGLQLLFYSVGIGQISSEVPQNLSASRPQDRQFILSSKKLLLSDSGFYLCAWSVLYGQGGTEAFFGQGTRLTVV.

This chain connects TRBV5-5 to TRBJ1-3; TRBD1 matches at 12 bases. CDR1 is SGHKS, CDR2 YYEKEE, per germline (reference sequence). The CDR3 has 18 residues. J was trimmed by 0 bases and V by 2 bases; bases with no gene match: 6. Written as DNA, the CDR3 is TGTGCCAGCAGCTTACCGGGGACAGGGGGCATCTCTGGAAACACCATATATTTT. It is translated as CASSLPGTGGISGNTIYF.

The chain is built from TRBV6-5 and TRBJ1-3; D is unclear. Trimming stripped 0 bases from V and 4 bases from J, with 13 bases between. The CDR3 has 16 amino acids. Germline loops: CDR1 MNHEY, CDR2 SVGAGI. The CDR3 nucleotides read TGTGCCAGCAGTTACTCGGGCCAGAACTACGGAAACACCATATATTTT. Translating it yields CASSYSGQNYGNTIYF.

This clone appeared once. V usage is TRBV7-3 and J usage is TRBJ1-1; D unclear. V lost 4 bases to trimming and J lost 1 base, with 7 bases between them. Per germline, CDR1 SGHTA and CDR2 FQGTGA. The CDR3 is made up of 13 amino acids. The CDR3 DNA reads TGTGCCAGCAGCTCAGCCACGAACACTGAAGCTTTCTTT. Its translation is CASSSATNTEAFF.

The chain employs TRBV5-1 and TRBJ2-3; a weak D match, TRBD1 (6 bases). This CDR3 region has 18 residues. From germline, CDR1 is SGHRS and CDR2 YFSETQ. Trimming cost V 1 base and J 0 bases, with 18 bases left between them. Here the CDR3 reads CASSLQTQGTRSTDTQYF. The CDR3 DNA sequence: TGCGCCAGCAGCTTGCAGACCCAGGGGACGAGAAGCACAGATACGCAGTATTTT.

This clone was counted a single time. This rearrangement joins TRBV7-3 to TRBJ1-1; no clear D. Trimming took off 5 bases at V and 1 base at J, with 8 bases between the two ends. This CDR3 is built from 13 residues. Germline CDR1 SGHTA, CDR2 FQGTGA. The CDR3 sequence: CASSDTKNTEAFF. The CDR3 DNA is TGTGCCAGCAGCGATACAAAGAACACTGAAGCTTTCTTT.

The rearrangement uses TRBV30 and TRBJ2-5; no reliable D call. Trimming pared 0 bases from V and 5 bases from J, leaving 16 bases between. The length of the CDR3 is 15 residues. Germline CDR1 is GTSNPN and CDR2 is SVGIG (reference sequence). CDR3: CAWSVQTNIRETQYF. For the CDR3, the DNA is TGTGCCTGGAGTGTACAAACTAACATAAGGGAGACCCAGTACTTC.

The gene calls are TRBV6-5 and TRBJ1-5, with D possibly TRBD1 on 5 matching bases. Germline CDR1 and CDR2: MNHEY and SVGAGI. The CDR3 length is 14 residues. Trimming removed 7 bases from V and 0 bases from J, with 10 bases in between. CDR3 protein: CASTGGASNQPQHF. Here the CDR3 DNA reads TGTGCCAGCACCGGCGGGGCTAGCAATCAGCCCCAGCATTTT.

This clone has just a few counts. The rearrangement joins TRBV5-1 to TRBJ1-1; TRBD1 aligns across 7 bases. Germline CDR1 is SGHRS and CDR2 is YFSETQ. Trimming cost V 2 bases and J 4 bases; bases outside gene matches: 5. This CDR3 has 14 amino acids. The CDR3 loop reads CASSLTGDSTEAFF. The DNA for the CDR3 is TGCGCCAGCAGCTTAACAGGGGATAGCACTGAAGCTTTCTTT. Full variable domain (remainder filled in from reference TRBV5-1 and TRBJ1-1): KAGVTQTPRYLIKTRGQQVTLSCSPISGHRSVSWYQQTPGQGLQFLFEYFSETQRNKGNFPGRFSGRQFSNSRSEMNVSTLELGDSALYLCASSLTGDSTEAFFGQGTRLTVV.

This clone has only a few counts. This chain joins TRBV2 and TRBJ1-1; D is perhaps TRBD1 (6 bases). CDR3 size: 14 residues. V lost 2 bases and J 1 base, leaving 8 bases between the germline ends. CDR1 is SNHLY, CDR2 FYNNEI, per germline. The CDR3 nucleotides read TGTGCCAGCAGTGAACAGGGGCGGAACACTGAAGCTTTCTTT. It specifies CASSEQGRNTEAFF.

V gene TRBV5-5 combines with J gene TRBJ2-7; the D is unclear. The CDR3 runs 13 residues. Germline V lookup: CDR1 SGHKS, CDR2 YYEKEE (reference sequence). Trimming took 6 bases from V and 2 from J, leaving 12 bases between them. The CDR3 sequence: CASTQTPTYEQYF. CDR3 bases: TGTGCCAGCACCCAGACACCGACCTACGAGCAGTACTTC.

The gene calls are TRBV5-1 and TRBJ2-7, with D possibly matching TRBD2 (6 bases). V lost 4 bases, J lost 0 bases, and 11 bases lay in between. The length of the CDR3 is 14 residues. CDR1 and CDR2 from the germline V gene are SGHRS and YFSETQ. This chain's CDR3 is CASSMGLLSYEQYF. DNA for the CDR3: TGCGCCAGCAGCATGGGACTTCTCTCCTACGAGCAGTACTTC.